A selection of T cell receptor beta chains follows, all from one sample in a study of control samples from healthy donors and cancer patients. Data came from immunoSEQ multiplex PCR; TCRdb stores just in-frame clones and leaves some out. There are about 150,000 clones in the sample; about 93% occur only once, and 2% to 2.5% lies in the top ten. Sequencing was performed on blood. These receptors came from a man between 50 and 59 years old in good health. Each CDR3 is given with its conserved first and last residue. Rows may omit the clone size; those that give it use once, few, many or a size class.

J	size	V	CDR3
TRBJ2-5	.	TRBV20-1	CSASRQGVQETQYF
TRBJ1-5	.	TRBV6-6	CASRAAQAQPQHF
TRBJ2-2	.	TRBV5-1	CASSLGRAGLSGELFF
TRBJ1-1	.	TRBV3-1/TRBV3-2	CASSLQGGGNEAFF
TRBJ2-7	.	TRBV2	CASRGQGLANYEQYF
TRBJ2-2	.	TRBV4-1	CASSQDRQGLPINTGELFF
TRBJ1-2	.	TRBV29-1	CSVGPGSGGYGYTF
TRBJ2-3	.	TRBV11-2	CASSIPLLARSTDTQYF
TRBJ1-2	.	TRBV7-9	CASSLGDYGYTF
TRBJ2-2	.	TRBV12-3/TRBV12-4	CASRKDSTGELFF
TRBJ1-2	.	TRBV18	CASSPDRLYGYTF
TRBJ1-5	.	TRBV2	CASRRVNQPQHF
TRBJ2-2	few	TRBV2	CASSGGAGGELFF
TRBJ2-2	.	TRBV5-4	CASSSGLARQLGELFF
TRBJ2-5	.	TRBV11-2	CASSPGLLETQYF
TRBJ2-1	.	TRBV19	CASSIGQGSYNEQFF
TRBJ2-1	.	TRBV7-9	CASSFGGSGTYNEQFF
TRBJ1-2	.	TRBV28	CASNRVNYGYTF
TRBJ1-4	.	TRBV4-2	CASSPLGGGPNEKLFF
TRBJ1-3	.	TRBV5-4	CASSHGTGKFGGNTIYF
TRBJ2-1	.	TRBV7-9	CASSLVTGALSSYNEQFF
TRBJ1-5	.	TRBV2	CASSWDGNQPQHF
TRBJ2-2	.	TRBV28	CASRLRDRNTGELFF
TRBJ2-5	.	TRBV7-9	CASSGDKETQYF
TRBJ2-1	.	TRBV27	CASSLPGTGVGNEQFF
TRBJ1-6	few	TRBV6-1	CASSEAPGTNSPLHF
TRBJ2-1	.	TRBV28	CASSQGINNEQFF
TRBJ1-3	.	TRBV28	CASSFGGAGNTIYF
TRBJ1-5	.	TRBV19	CASSIGLQGVQPQHF
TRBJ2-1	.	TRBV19	CASSGTPSYNEQFF
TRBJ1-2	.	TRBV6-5	CASTTEIGGFGYTF
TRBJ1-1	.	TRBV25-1	CASSATGMNTEAFF
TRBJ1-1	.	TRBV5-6	CASSLVAGTAEAFF
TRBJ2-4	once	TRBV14	CASSQVTGIGIQYF
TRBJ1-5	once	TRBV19	CASTGTGALRPQHF
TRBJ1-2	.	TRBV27	CASTLRGGNFPYGYTF